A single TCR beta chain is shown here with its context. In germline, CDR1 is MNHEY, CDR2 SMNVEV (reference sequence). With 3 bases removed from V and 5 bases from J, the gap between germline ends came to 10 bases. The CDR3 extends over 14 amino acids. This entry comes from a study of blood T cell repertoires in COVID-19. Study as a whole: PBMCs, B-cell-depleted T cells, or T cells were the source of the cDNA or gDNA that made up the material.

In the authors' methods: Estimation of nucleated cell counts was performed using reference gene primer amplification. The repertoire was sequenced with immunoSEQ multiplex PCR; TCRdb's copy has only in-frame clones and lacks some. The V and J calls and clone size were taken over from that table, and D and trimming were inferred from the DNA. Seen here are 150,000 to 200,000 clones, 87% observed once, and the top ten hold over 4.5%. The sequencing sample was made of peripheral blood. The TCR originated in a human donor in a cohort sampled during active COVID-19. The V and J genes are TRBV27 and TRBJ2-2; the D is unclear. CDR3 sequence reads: CASSFQATTGELFF. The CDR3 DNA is TGTGCCAGCAGTTTCCAGGCTACGACCGGGGAGCTGTTTTTT.